These 16 T cell receptor beta chains originate from one sample sequenced in a study of cytomegalovirus exposure and HLA in healthy donors. The PCR had 60 Vbeta and 13 Jbeta primers. Libraries were prepared by immunoSEQ multiplex PCR; TCRdb keeps only in-frame clonotypes and omits some of them. This sample has approximately 79,000 clones, with about four fifths found just once. Sequencing was performed on PBMCs. These receptors came from a male donor in good health and CMV-seropositive.

The V gene is TRBV5-8, the J gene TRBJ1-4, with D unclear. V lost 0 bases, J lost 5 bases, and 14 bases lay in between. The CDR3 is 16 amino acids. Looked up from germline, CDR1 is SGHTS and CDR2 is YDEGEE. The CDR3 reads CASSLVLSSANEKLFF. In DNA form, the CDR3 reads TGTGCCAGCAGCTTGGTTCTATCGTCAGCGAATGAAAAACTGTTTTTT.

The chain combines TRBV28 with TRBJ1-5; a weak D match, TRBD1 (5 bases). The germline CDR1 and CDR2 sequences are MDHEN and SYDVKM. V lost 2 bases, J lost 5 bases, and 13 bases lay in between. There are 15 residues in the CDR3. CDR3 protein: CASSLESGWDQPQHF. The CDR3 DNA reads as TGTGCCAGCAGTTTAGAGTCAGGGTGGGATCAGCCCCAGCATTTT.

The gene calls are TRBV7-2 and TRBJ1-1, with TRBD1 identical over 8 bases. Trimming cost V 1 base and J 1 base; bases outside gene matches: 5. CDR3 length: 16 residues. Germline lookup yields CDR1 SGHTA and CDR2 FQGNSA. The CDR3 is CASSLDRTGPNTEAFF. The CDR3 DNA sequence: TGTGCCAGCAGCTTAGATCGGACAGGGCCGAACACTGAAGCTTTCTTT.

Written as DNA, the CDR3 is TGTGCCAGCAGCTTGTTGGACGGGAACGAGCAGTACTTC. It encodes CASSLLDGNEQYF. This sequence joins TRBV5-6 and TRBJ2-7; possibly TRBD2 for D (5 bases). CDR1 and CDR2 from the germline V gene are SGHDT and YYEEEE. The V end was cut by 1 base, the J end by 5 bases, with 10 bases between. This CDR3 contains 13 residues.

The rearrangement joins TRBV27 to TRBJ2-5; 11 bases line up with TRBD2. The CDR3 has 16 residues. V shed 5 bases, J shed 3 bases, and the junction held 8 bases outside the gene matches. Germline assignment: CDR1 MNHEY and CDR2 SMNVEV (reference sequence). CDR3 DNA: TGTGCCAGCAGTCCCCCGACTAGCGGGACCAAAGAGACCCAGTACTTC. Amino acid sequence: CASSPPTSGTKETQYF.

The chain is built from TRBV13 and TRBJ1-1, with TRBD1 identical over 10 bases. Germline V gene lookup returns CDR1 PRHDT and CDR2 FYEKMQ (reference sequence). CDR3 size: 14 residues. V dropped 5 bases and J dropped 4; count of bases not matched to a gene: 4. CDR3 nucleotide sequence: TGTGCCAGCAGCCTCCGGACAGGGGGCACTGAAGCTTTCTTT. Protein product: CASSLRTGGTEAFF.

This clone has a single count. J is TRBJ2-7 and V is TRBV7-9, with D possibly TRBD2 on 5 matching bases. Germline V lookup: CDR1 SEHNR, CDR2 FQNEAQ (reference sequence). CDR3 length: 15 amino acids. Between the trimmed V and J ends, which lost 5 bases and 5 bases, there was a span of 19 bases. Written as DNA, the CDR3 is TGTGCCAGCAGCCTAATCGGGGTCTTGGGGAACGAGCAGTACTTC. This gives the protein CASSLIGVLGNEQYF.

This clone was seen only once. This sequence joins TRBV9 and TRBJ2-7, with 9 bases aligning to TRBD2. Trimming cost V 2 bases and J 6 bases; bases outside gene matches: 9. Germline V gives CDR1 SGDLS, CDR2 YYNGEE. The CDR3 loop spans 15 amino acids. As DNA, the CDR3 is TGTGCCAGCAGCGTTCTTAGCGGGGGTGGTTCCGAGCAGTACTTC. It encodes CASSVLSGGGSEQYF.

V is TRBV19 and J is TRBJ2-7, with D possibly matching TRBD1 (6 bases). From germline, CDR1 is LNHDA and CDR2 SQIVND (reference sequence). CDR3 size: 15 residues. The germline V and J ends were trimmed by 4 bases and 3 bases, with 16 bases remaining between them. The CDR3 DNA reads as TGTGCCAGTAGTACCGCCCGACAGGAGGTCTACGAGCAGTACTTC. Its translation: CASSTARQEVYEQYF. Together with reference TRBV19 and TRBJ2-7, the CDR3 gives the full variable domain: DGGITQSPKYLFRKEGQNVTLSCEQNLNHDAMYWYRQDPGQGLRLIYYSQIVNDFQKGDIAEGYSVSREKKESFPLTVTSAQKNPTAFYLCASSTARQEVYEQYFGPGTRLTVT.

V and J are TRBV2 and TRBJ1-2; 7 positions match TRBD1. Germline CDR1 is SNHLY and CDR2 is FYNNEI. CDR3 length: 13 amino acids. V shed 3 bases and J 7 bases; nucleotides not matched to a gene: 5. CDR3 nucleotide sequence: TGTGCCAGCAGTGAGGAGGGGGCGCTTGGCTACACCTTC. It specifies CASSEEGALGYTF.

The CDR3 region has the DNA TGTGCCAGCACCCCCACGTCGGGGTATGGCTACACCTTC. This encodes CASTPTSGYGYTF. The gene calls are TRBV6-5 and TRBJ1-2; D unclear. Germline loops: CDR1 MNHEY, CDR2 SVGAGI. Trimming stripped 7 bases from V and 5 bases from J, with 14 bases between. This CDR3 contains 13 residues.

In its sample, this clone was seen a few times. This rearrangement joins TRBV6-4 to TRBJ1-3; maybe TRBD1 (6 bases). The CDR3 spans 16 residues. Germline-derived CDR1 and CDR2 are MRHNA and SNTAGT. V gave up 0 bases and J gave up 4 bases, with 13 bases separating them. In nucleotides, the CDR3 is TGTGCCAGCAGTGACTCGATTAGGGGGTCGGGAAACACCATATATTTT. Translating gives CASSDSIRGSGNTIYF.

The chain has TRBV4-3 and TRBJ2-3; the match to TRBD2 covers 12 bases. Germline V gene data show CDR1 as LGHNA and CDR2 as YSLEER. This CDR3 has 19 residues. J gave up 0 bases and V 1 base, and 8 bases lay outside the gene matches. As DNA, the CDR3 is TGCGCCAGCAGCCAAGGACTAGCGGGGGCGCTGAGTAGCACAGATACGCAGTATTTT. Its translation is CASSQGLAGALSSTDTQYF.

The chain employs TRBV10-1 and TRBJ2-3, with a possible D match to TRBD2 (5 bases). Germline CDR1 is WNHNN and CDR2 is SYGVQD (reference sequence). V shed 2 bases and J shed 5 bases, with 8 bases lying between them. This CDR3 has 13 amino acids. The DNA of the CDR3 is TGCGCCAGCAGTGAGGGGAGAGGAGATACGCAGTATTTT. Translation: CASSEGRGDTQYF.

Of note for this clone: Other DNA sequences in the sample encode the same CDR3. CDR3 in DNA: TGTGCCAGCAGCTTGCAGGGGGCTGCGGAAAAACTGTTTTTT. Translating gives CASSLQGAAEKLFF. The chain uses TRBV5-4 and TRBJ1-4, with 8 bases fitting TRBD1. Germline assignment: CDR1 SGHNT and CDR2 YYREEE (reference sequence). J lost 8 bases, V lost 1 base, and 4 bases had no gene match. This CDR3 has 14 residues.

The chain carries TRBV9 and TRBJ2-4; 9 nucleotides agree with TRBD2. Germline lookup yields CDR1 SGDLS and CDR2 YYNGEE. The CDR3 runs to 16 residues. Unmatched junction bases numbered 8, after V lost 0 bases and J lost 7 bases. The CDR3, as DNA: TGTGCCAGCAGCGTAGGCGGGGGGGCCTCAGGGAACATTCAGTACTTC. This encodes CASSVGGGASGNIQYF.